Below are 4 T cell receptor beta chains sequenced from a single sample in a study of T cells in Graves' hyperthyroidism and ophthalmopathy (dated by TCRdb to between 2019 and 2020). The library was generated by multiplex PCR. TCRdb shows the sequencer as Illumina HiSeq 2000. TCR beta CDR3 regions were amplified from RNA transcripts. For the first round of RT-PCR on the TCR CDR3, the HTBI primer set was used together with the Qiagen OneStep RT-PCR kit. TCRdb applied fastp at Q25 and MiXCR to the public reads, then kept only in-frame beta chains. Under each unique CDR3 protein, matching rows form one entry showing the most common genes and DNA. This sample has a few hundred thousand distinct CDR3 sequences in its table, and about a fifth of those were observed once. Roughly 29% of the sample is taken by the ten largest. Sequencing was carried out using blood. The receptors were gathered from a man between 18 and 29 years old with Graves' hyperthyroidism.

This clonotype has a count of ten or more. The V gene is TRBV29-1, the J gene TRBJ2-2, with a possible D match to TRBD2 (6 bases). This CDR3 contains 13 residues. CDR1 is SQVTM and CDR2 is ANQGSEA in the germline V gene. V was shortened by 7 bases and J by 3 bases, with 12 bases between the two germline ends. CDR3 residues: CSAVWGDTGELFF. The CDR3 DNA follows: TGCAGCGCCGTCTGGGGGGACACCGGGGAGCTGTTTTTT.

This clonotype was recorded many times. The chain joins TRBV7-8 to TRBJ2-7, with D unclear. Trimming left V 2 bases short and J 5 bases short, with 16 bases between. Germline CDR1 and CDR2: SGHVS and FQNEAQ. The CDR3 sequence is 15 residues long. The CDR3: CASSLKARPSDEQYF. CDR3 nucleotide sequence: TGTGCCAGCAGCTTAAAAGCCAGGCCAAGCGACGAGCAGTACTTC.

This clonotype was counted at least ten times. In DNA, the CDR3 is TGTGCCAGCAGCGAGACAGCGGGATACACCGGGGAGCTGTTTTTT. Amino acid sequence: CASSETAGYTGELFF. The chain is built from TRBV12-3 or TRBV12-4 and TRBJ2-2, with 7 nucleotides matching TRBD2. This CDR3 comprises 15 residues. The ends lost 6 bases at V and 3 bases at J; junction bases unmatched: 7.

The CDR3 DNA is TGTGCCAGCAGCCCTTTCCGACAGCTTTATGGCTACACCTTC. It translates to CASSPFRQLYGYTF. The V and J genes are TRBV12-3 or TRBV12-4 and TRBJ1-2; TRBD1 is a possible D gene (5 bases). The CDR3 loop spans 14 amino acids. V was trimmed by 6 bases and J by 5 bases, leaving 16 bases between them.